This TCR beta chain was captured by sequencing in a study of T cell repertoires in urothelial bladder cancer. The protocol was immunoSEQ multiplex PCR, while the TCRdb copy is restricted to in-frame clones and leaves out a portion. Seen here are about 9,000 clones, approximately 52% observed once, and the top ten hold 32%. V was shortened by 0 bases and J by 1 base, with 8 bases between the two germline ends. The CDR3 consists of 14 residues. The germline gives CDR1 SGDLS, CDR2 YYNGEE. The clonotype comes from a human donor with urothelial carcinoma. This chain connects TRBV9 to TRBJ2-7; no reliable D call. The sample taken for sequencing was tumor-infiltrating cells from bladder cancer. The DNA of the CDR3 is TGTGCCAGCAGCGTAGAGGCGGTATCCTACGAGCAGTACTTC. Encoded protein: CASSVEAVSYEQYF.